The 8 T cell receptor beta chains below all came from one sample that was sequenced in a study of cytomegalovirus exposure and HLA in healthy donors. Generated by immunoSEQ multiplex PCR, the TCRdb table keeps only in-frame clones and is missing some. Of over 250,000 clones listed, roughly 87% were seen once; the top ten hold approximately 1.1%. Sample: PBMCs. These receptors originate from a woman aged 25-40 years in good health and CMV-seropositive.

The chain recombines TRBV11-2 with TRBJ2-5, with 9 bases that match TRBD2. The germline gives CDR1 SGHAT, CDR2 FQNNGV. V dropped 0 bases and J dropped 9; count of bases not matched to a gene: 20. CDR3 size: 19 residues. This CDR3 reads CASSLDHRVAGVPGTAQYF. In DNA, the CDR3 is TGTGCCAGCAGCTTAGATCACCGAGTAGCGGGAGTCCCTGGGACCGCCCAGTACTTC.

The chain has TRBV30 and TRBJ2-2; D gene unclear. Trimming removed 0 bases from V and 5 bases from J, with 7 bases in between. The length of the CDR3 is 13 residues. CDR1 GTSNPN and CDR2 SVGIG come from the germline V gene (reference sequence). This chain's CDR3 is CAWSVLRTGELFF. The CDR3 DNA follows: TGTGCCTGGAGTGTACTCAGGACCGGGGAGCTGTTTTTT.

The CDR3 sequence: CASSEPAGQGSYEQYF. CDR3 bases: TGTGCCAGCAGTGAACCCGCGGGACAGGGGTCCTACGAGCAGTACTTC. The chain recombines TRBV25-1 with TRBJ2-7; 10 bases are a match to TRBD1. CDR3 length: 16 residues. The germline gives CDR1 MGHDK, CDR2 SYGVNS. V lost 2 bases and J lost 1; bases outside the gene matches: 5.

The chain uses TRBV5-4 and TRBJ2-7; TRBD2 matches at 10 bases. The V and J ends lost 0 bases and 6 bases, in that order; junction bases with no gene match: 3. Per germline, CDR1 SGHNT and CDR2 YYREEE (reference sequence). This CDR3 has 14 amino acids. The CDR3: CASSLVAGGVEQYF. In DNA form, the CDR3 reads TGTGCCAGCAGCTTGGTAGCGGGAGGAGTCGAGCAGTACTTC.

This chain connects TRBV4-1 to TRBJ1-5; 9 positions match TRBD1. Unmatched junction bases numbered 10, after V lost 4 bases and J lost 6 bases. The CDR3 has 16 residues. Germline CDR1 and CDR2: MGHRA and YSYEKL. CDR3: CASSLGPGQGAQPQHF. The CDR3 DNA reads TGCGCCAGCAGCCTCGGGCCGGGACAGGGAGCTCAGCCCCAGCATTTT.

The V and J genes are TRBV5-4 and TRBJ1-4, with D maybe TRBD1 (6 bases). This CDR3 is built from 15 residues. Germline assignment: CDR1 SGHNT and CDR2 YYREEE (reference sequence). Trimming took off 7 bases at V and 0 bases at J, with 13 bases between the two ends. The CDR3 coding sequence is TGTGCCAGCGGTTCACAGGGTGCAACTAATGAAAAACTGTTTTTT. It yields the protein CASGSQGATNEKLFF.

The V call is TRBV28, the J call TRBJ1-2; D possibly corresponds to TRBD1 (5 bases). V lost 2 bases to trimming and J lost 5 bases, with 12 bases between them. CDR1 MDHEN and CDR2 SYDVKM come from the germline V gene. The CDR3 length is 14 residues. In DNA, the CDR3 is TGTGCCAGCAGTTTAAGGGGCGGAGGGTATGGCTACACCTTC. Protein: CASSLRGGGYGYTF.

The rearrangement uses TRBV6-6 and TRBJ1-6; possibly TRBD1 for D (6 bases). Germline lookup yields CDR1 MNHNY and CDR2 SVGAGI (reference sequence). The CDR3 runs 14 residues. V was pared by 6 bases and J by 8 bases, with 14 bases between. The CDR3 nucleotides read TGTGCCAGCAGGGTGGGGGCTCAGTATTCACCCCTCCACTTT. It codes for CASRVGAQYSPLHF.